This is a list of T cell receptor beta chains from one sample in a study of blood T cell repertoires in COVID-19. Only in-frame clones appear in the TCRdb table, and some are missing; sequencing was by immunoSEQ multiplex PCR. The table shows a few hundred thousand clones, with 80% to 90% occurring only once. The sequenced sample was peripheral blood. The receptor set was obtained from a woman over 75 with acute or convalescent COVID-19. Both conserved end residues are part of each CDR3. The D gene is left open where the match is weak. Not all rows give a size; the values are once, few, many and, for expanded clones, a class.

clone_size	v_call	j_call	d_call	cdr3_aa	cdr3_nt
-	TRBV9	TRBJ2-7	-	CASSVGGFGEQYF	TGTGCCAGCAGCGTAGGAGGGTTTGGCGAGCAGTACTTC
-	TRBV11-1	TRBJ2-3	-	CASSLALGRIDTQYF	TGTGCCAGCAGCTTAGCGCTAGGTCGGATAGATACGCAGTATTTT
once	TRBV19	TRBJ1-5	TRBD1	CASTGKGTVNQPQHF	TGTGCCAGTACTGGTAAGGGGACAGTAAATCAGCCCCAGCATTTT
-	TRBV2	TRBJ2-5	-	CASGQGNQETQYF	TGTGCCAGCGGGCAGGGGAACCAAGAGACCCAGTACTTC
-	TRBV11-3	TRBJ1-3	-	CASSLEGNTIYF	TGTGCCAGCAGCTTGGAGGGAAACACCATATATTTT
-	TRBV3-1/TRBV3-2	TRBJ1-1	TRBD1	CASSLGQGNTEAFF	TGTGCCAGCAGCCTGGGACAGGGGAACACTGAAGCTTTCTTT
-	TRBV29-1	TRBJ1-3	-	CSVAHSSGNTIYF	TGCAGCGTTGCTCACTCGTCTGGAAACACCATATATTTT
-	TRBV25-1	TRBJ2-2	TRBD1	CASSEFGTANTGELFF	TGTGCCAGCAGTGAATTCGGGACAGCTAACACCGGGGAGCTGTTTTTT
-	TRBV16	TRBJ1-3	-	CASSRDAGEGIGNTIYF	TGTGCCAGCAGCCGTGATGCAGGGGAGGGAATTGGAAACACCATATATTTT
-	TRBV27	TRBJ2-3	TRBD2	CASSEIAGGITGDTQYF	TGTGCCAGCAGTGAGATAGCGGGGGGGATCACAGGAGATACGCAGTATTTT
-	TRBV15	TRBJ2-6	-	CATSPEKSGANVLTF	TGTGCCACCTCCCCAGAAAAGTCTGGGGCCAACGTCCTGACTTTC
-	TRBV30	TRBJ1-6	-	CACYRDWGSSYNSPLHF	TGTGCCTGTTACCGGGACTGGGGGAGCTCCTATAATTCACCCCTCCACTTT
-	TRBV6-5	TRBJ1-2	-	CASSRAGPLGYTF	TGTGCCAGCAGCCGGGCGGGGCCTCTGGGCTACACCTTC
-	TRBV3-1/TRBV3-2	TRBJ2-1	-	CASSPFSGRSSYNEQFF	TGTGCCAGCAGCCCGTTTAGCGGACGAAGCTCCTACAATGAGCAGTTCTTC
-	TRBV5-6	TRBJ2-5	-	CASSLLASGETQYF	TGTGCCAGCAGCTTGTTGGCCAGCGGTGAGACCCAGTACTTC
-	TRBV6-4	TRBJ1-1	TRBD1	CASSDSIWDRVYGGDRSTEAFF	TGTGCCAGCAGTGACTCAATTTGGGACAGGGTTTACGGTGGGGACAGAAGCACTGAAGCTTTCTTT
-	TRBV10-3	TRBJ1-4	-	CAISESRGANEKLFF	TGTGCCATCAGTGAGTCGCGGGGGGCGAATGAAAAACTGTTTTTT
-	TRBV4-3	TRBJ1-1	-	CASSQVQAGDTEAFF	TGCGCCAGCAGCCAAGTACAGGCAGGGGACACTGAAGCTTTCTTT